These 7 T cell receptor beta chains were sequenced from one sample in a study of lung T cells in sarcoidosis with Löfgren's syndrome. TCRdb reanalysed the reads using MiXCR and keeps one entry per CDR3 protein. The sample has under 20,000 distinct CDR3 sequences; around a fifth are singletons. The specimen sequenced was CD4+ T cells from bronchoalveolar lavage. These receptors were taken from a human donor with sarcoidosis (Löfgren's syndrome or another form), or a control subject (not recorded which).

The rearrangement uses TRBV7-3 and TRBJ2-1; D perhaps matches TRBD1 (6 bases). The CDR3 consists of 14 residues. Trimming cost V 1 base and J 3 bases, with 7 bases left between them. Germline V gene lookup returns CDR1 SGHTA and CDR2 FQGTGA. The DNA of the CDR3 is TGTGCCAGCAGCTTAATGGACAGCTACAATGAGCAGTTCTTC. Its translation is CASSLMDSYNEQFF.

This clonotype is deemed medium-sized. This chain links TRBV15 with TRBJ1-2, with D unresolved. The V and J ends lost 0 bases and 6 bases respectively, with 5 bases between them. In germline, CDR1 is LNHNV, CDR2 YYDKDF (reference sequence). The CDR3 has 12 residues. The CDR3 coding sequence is TGTGCCACCAGCAGAGACTTGCATGGCTACACCTTC. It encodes CATSRDLHGYTF.

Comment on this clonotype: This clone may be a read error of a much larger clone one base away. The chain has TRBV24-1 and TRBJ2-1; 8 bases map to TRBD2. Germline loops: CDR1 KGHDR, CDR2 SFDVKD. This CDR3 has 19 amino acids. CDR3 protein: CATSDPTGGRERPYDEQFF. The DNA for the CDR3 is TGTGCCACCAGTGATCCTACGGGGGGGCGGGAGCGCCCCTACGATGAGCAGTTCTTC.

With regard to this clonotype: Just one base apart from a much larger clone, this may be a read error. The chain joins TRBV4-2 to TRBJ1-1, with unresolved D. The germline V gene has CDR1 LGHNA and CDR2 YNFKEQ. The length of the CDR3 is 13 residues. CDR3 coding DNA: TGTGCCAGCAACCAAGAAATGAACACTGAAGCTTTCTTT. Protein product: CASNQEMNTEAFF.

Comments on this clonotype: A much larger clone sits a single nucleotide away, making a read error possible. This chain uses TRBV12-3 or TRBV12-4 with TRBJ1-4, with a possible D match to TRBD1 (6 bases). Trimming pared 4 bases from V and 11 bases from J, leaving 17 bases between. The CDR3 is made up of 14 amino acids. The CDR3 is CASSSAPGQKKLFF. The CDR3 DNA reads TGTGCCAGCAGTTCCGCCCCCGGACAGAAGAAACTGTTTTTT.

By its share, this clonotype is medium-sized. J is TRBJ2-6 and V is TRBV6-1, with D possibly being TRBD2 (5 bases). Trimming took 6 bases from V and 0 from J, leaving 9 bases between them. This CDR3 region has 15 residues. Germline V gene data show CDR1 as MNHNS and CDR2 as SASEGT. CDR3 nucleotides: TGTGCCAGCAGCCAACGGGGCTCTGGGGCCAACGTCCTGACTTTC. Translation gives CASSQRGSGANVLTF.

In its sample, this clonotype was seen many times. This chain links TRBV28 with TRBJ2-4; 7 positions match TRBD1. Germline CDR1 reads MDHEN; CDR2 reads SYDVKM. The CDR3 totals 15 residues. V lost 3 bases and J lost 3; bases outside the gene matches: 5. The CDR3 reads CASSFFTGDKNIQYF. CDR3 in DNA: TGTGCCAGCAGTTTTTTTACAGGGGACAAAAACATTCAGTACTTC.